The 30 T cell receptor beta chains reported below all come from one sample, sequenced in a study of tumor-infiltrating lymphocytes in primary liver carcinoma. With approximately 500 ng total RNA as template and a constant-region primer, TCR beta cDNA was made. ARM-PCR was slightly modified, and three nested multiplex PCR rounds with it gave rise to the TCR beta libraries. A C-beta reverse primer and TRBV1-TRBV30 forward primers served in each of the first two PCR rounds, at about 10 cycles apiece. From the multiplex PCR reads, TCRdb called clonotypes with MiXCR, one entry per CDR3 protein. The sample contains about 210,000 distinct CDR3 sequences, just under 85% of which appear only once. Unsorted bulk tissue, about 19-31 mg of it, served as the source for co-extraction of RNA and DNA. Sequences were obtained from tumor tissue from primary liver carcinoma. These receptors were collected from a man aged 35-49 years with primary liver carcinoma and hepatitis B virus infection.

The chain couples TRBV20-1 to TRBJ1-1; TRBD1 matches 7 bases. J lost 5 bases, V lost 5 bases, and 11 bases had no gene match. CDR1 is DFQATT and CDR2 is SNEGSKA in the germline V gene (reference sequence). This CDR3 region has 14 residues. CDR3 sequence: CSAGLGGGSTEAFF. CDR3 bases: TGCAGTGCTGGACTAGGGGGCGGGTCGACTGAAGCTTTCTTT.

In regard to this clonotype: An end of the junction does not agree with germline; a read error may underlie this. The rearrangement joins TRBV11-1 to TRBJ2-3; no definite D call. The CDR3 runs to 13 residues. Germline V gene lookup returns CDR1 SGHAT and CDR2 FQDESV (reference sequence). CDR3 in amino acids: CASSFISTDPQFF. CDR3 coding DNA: TGTGCCAGCAGCTTTATTAGTACAGATCCGCAGTTTTTT.

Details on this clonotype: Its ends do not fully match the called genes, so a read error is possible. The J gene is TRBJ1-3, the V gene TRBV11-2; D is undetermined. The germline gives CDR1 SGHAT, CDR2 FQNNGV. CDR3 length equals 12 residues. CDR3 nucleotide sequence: TGTGCAAGCAGCTTGGACGGGAACACCATATATTTT. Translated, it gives CASSLDGNTIYF.

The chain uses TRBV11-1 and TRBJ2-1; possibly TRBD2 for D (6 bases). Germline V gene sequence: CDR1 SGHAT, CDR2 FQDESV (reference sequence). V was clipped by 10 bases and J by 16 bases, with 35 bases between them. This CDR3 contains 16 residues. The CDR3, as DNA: TGTGCCAACAGAAAAAAGATGAGGATAGGAGGGGATGAGTATTTCTTC. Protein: CANRKKMRIGGDEYFF.

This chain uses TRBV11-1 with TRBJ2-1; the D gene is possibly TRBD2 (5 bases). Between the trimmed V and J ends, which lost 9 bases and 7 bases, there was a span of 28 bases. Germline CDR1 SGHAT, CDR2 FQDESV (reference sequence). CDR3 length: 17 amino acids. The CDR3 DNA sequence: TGTGCCAGTTGCCCAAACGGGATGAGCAGGTTGTTTAATGAGCAGTTCTTC. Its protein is CASCPNGMSRLFNEQFF.

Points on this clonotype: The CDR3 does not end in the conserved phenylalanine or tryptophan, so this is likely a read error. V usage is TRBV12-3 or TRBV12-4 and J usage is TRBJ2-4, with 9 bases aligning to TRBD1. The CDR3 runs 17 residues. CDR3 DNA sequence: TGTGCCAGCAGCTTTTTTGGCCCGGGACAGGGTACAAACATCCAGTACTTA. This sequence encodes CASSFFGPGQGTNIQYL.

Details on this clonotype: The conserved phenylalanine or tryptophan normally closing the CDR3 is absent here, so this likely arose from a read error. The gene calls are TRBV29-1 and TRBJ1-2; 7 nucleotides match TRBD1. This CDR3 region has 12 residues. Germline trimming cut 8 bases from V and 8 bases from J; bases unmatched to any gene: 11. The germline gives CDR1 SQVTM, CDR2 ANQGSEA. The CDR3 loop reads CSIMTGREGYTL. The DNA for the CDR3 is TGCAGCATCATGACAGGGAGGGAGGGCTACACCCTC.

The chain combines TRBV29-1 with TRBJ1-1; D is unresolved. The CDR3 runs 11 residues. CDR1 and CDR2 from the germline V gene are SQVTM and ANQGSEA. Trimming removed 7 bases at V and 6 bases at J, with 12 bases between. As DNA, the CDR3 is TGCAGCGGTGGATATAACGCTGAAGCTTTCTTT. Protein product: CSGGYNAEAFF.

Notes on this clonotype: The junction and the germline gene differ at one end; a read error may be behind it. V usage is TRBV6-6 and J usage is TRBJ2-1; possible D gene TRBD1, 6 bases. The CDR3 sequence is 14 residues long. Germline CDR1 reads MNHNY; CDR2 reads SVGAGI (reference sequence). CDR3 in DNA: TGTACCAGCAGTTACGGGCAGGGGCACAATGAGCAGTTCTTC. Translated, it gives CTSSYGQGHNEQFF.

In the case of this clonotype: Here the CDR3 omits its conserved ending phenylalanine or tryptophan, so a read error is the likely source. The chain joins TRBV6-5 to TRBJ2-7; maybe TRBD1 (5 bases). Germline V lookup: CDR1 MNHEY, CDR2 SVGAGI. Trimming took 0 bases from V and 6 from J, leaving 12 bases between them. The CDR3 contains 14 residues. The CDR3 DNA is TGTGCCAGCAGTTACTCTGGGAATCAGGGCGAGCAGTACTCA. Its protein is CASSYSGNQGEQYS.

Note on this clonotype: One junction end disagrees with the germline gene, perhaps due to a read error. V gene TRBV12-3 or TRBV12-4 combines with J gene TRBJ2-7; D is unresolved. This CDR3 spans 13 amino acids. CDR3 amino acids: CARSFGHSYEQYF. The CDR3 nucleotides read TGTGCCAGGAGTTTCGGCCACTCCTACGAGCAGTACTTC.

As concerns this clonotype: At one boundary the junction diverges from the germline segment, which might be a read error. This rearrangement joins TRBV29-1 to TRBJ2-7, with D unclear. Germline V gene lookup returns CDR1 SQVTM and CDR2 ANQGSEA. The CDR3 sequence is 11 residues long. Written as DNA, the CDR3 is TGCAGAGTTGGAGAGGTACTCGAGCAGTACTTC. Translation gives CRVGEVLEQYF.

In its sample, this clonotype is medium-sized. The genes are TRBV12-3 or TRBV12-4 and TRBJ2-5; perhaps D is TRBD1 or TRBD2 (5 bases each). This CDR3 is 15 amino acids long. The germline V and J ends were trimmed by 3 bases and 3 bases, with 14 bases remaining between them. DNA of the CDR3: TGTGCCAGCAGTTTTTCTCCGGGGCTAAAAGAGACCCAGTACTTC. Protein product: CASSFSPGLKETQYF.

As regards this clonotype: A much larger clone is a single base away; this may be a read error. The CDR3 is CASSSPASNQHQHF. CDR3 bases: TGTGCCAGCAGTTCCCCGGCCAGCAATCAGCACCAGCATTTT. The chain is built from TRBV28 and TRBJ1-5; D call uncertain. From germline, CDR1 is MDHEN and CDR2 SYDVKM. The CDR3 spans 14 residues.

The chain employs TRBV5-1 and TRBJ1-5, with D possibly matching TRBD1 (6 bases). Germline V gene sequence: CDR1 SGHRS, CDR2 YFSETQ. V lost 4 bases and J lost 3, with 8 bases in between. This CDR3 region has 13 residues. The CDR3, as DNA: TGCGCCAGCAGCGCAGGGGACAATCAGCCCCAGCATTTT. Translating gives CASSAGDNQPQHF.

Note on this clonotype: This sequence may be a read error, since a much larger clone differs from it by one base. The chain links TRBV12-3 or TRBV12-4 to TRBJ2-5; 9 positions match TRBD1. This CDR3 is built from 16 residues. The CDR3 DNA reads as TGTGCCAGCAGCCATGAGGTTACAGGGGGCGGAGAGATCCAGTACTTC. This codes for CASSHEVTGGGEIQYF.

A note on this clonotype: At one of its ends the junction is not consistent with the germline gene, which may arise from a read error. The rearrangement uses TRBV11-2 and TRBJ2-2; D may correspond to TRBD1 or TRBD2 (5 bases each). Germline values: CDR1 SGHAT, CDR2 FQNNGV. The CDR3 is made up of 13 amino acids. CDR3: CASSQGMVGKLFF. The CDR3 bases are TGTGCCAGCAGCCAGGGTATGGTCGGGAAGCTGTTTTTT. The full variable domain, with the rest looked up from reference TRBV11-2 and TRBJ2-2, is EAGVAQSPRYKIIEKRQSVAFWCNPISGHATLYWYQQILGQGPKLLIQFQNNGVVDDSQLPKDRFSAERLKGVDSTLKIQPAKLEDSAVYLCASSQGMVGKLFFGEGSRLTVL.

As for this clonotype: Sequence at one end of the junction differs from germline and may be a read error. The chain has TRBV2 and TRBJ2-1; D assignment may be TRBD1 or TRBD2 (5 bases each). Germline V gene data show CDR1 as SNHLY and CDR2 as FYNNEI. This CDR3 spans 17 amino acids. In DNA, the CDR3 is TGTACCAGCAGTGATTCTCTCGGGACCCGCGCTCGGGATGAGCGGTTCTTC. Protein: CTSSDSLGTRARDERFF.

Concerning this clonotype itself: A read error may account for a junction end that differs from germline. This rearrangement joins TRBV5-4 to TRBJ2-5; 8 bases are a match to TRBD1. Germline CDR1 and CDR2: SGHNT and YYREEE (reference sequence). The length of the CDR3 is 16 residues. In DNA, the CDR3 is TGTACCAGCAGCGTAACCACAGGGGGGAGGATGGAGACCCAGTACTTC. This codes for CTSSVTTGGRMETQYF.

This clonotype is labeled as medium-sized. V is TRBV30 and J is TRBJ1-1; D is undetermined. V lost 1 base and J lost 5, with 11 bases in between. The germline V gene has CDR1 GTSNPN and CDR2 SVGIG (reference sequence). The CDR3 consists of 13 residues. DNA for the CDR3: TGTGCCTGGAGTGCGGATAGGAGGACTGAAGCTTTCTTT. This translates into CAWSADRRTEAFF.

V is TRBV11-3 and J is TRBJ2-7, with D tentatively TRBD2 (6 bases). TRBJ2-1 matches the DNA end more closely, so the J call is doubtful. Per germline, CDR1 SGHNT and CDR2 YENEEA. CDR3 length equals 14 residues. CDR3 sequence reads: CASNPGEGDFEQFF. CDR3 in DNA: TGTGCCAGCAACCCTGGAGAAGGGGACTTCGAGCAGTTCTTC.

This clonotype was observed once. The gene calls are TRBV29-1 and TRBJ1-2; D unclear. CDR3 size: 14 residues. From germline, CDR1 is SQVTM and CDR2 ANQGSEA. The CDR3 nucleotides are TGCAGTGTTAAAGCGGAAGAAGTGGTGGATAGCTACACCTTC. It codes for CSVKAEEVVDSYTF.

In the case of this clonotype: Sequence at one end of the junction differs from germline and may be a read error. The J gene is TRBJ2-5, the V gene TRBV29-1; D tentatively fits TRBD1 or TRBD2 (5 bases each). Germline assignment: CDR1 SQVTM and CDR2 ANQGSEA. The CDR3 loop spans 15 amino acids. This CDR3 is CSVEADKGRAEIQYF. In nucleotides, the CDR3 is TGCAGTGTTGAAGCGGACAAGGGGCGAGCAGAGATCCAGTACTTC. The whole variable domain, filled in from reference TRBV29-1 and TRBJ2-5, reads SAVISQKPSRDICQRGTSLTIQCQVDSQVTMMFWYRQQPGQSLTLIATANQGSEATYESGFVIDKFPISRPNLTFSTLTVSNMSPEDSSIYLCSVEADKGRAEIQYFGPGTRLLVL.

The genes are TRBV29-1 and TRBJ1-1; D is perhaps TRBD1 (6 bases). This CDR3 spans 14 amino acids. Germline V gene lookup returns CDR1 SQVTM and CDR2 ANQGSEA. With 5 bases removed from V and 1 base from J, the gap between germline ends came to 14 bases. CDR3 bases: TGCAGCGTTATTCGGACAGACAGGAACACTGAAGCTTTCTTT. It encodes CSVIRTDRNTEAFF.

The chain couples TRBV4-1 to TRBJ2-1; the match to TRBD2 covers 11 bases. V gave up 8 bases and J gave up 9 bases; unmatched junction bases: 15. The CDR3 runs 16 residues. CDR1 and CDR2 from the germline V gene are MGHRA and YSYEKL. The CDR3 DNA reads TGCGCCAGCCCCAGATGGGTAGCGGGAGGGCATAGTGAGCAGTTCTTC. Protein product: CASPRWVAGGHSEQFF.

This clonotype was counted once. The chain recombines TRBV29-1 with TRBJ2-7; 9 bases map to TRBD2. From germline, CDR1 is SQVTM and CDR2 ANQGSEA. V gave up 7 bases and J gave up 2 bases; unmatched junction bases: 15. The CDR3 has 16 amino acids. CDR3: CSAMSSGTSTPYEQYF. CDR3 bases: TGCAGCGCCATGTCATCTGGGACTAGCACTCCCTACGAGCAGTACTTC.

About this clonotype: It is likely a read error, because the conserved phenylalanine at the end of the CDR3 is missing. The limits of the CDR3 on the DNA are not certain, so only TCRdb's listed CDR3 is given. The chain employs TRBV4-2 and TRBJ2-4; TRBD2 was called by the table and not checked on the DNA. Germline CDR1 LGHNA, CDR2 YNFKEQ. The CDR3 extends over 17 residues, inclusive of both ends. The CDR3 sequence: CASSQGAGLAEKNIHYI.

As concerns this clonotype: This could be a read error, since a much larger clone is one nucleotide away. CDR3 sequence (DNA): TGCGCCAGCTGCTATTTCGGGCCCGGAGAAAAACTGTTTTTT. This codes for CASCYFGPGEKLFF. The chain has TRBV5-1 and TRBJ1-4; D not resolved. Per the germline V gene, CDR1 is SGHRS and CDR2 is YFSETQ. CDR3 size: 14 residues. V dropped 7 bases and J dropped 8 bases, with 18 bases sitting between them.

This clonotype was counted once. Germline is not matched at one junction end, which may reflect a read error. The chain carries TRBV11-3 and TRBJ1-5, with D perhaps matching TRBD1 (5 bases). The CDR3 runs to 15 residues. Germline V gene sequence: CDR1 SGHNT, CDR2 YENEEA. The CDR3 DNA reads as TGTACCAGCAGCTCAGATCTGGGGGTGACTCAGCCCCAGCATTTT. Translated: CTSSSDLGVTQPQHF. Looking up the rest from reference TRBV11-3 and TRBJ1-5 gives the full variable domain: EAGVVQSPRYKIIEKKQPVAFWCNPISGHNTLYWYLQNLGQGPELLIRYENEEAVDDSQLPKDRFSAERLKGVDSTLKIQPAELGDSAVYLCTSSSDLGVTQPQHFGDGTRLSIL.

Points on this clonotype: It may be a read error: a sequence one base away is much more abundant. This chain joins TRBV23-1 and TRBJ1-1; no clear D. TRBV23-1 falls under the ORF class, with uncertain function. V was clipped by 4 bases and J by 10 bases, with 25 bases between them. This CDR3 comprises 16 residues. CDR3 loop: CASSRGLQVLVWGAFF. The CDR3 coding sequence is TGCGCCAGCAGTCGAGGACTCCAGGTGTTGGTTTGGGGAGCTTTCTTT.